A selection of T cell receptor beta chains follows, all from one sample in a study of CD8 T cells in Susac syndrome. MiXCR, run by TCRdb on the immunoSEQ multiplex PCR reads, gives a single entry per CDR3 protein. The sample consists of about 140,000 distinct CDR3 sequences, approximately 95% of them appearing once. Sequencing was carried out using CD4+ T cells from PBMCs. The receptors originated from a human donor with multiple sclerosis. Each CDR3 is given with its conserved first and last residue. Fields, in order: clone size, J gene, V gene, D gene, CDR3 protein, CDR3 DNA. The D gene is left open where the match is weak. Expanded clones are given a class, and other clones once, few, many or no size at all.

-,TRBJ2-1,TRBV7-9,-,CASSSSGTSNEQFF,TGTGCCAGCAGCTCTTCCGGGACTTCCAATGAGCAGTTCTTC
-,TRBJ2-7,TRBV6-6,-,CASSYSSEYEQYF,TGTGCCAGCAGTTACTCCTCCGAATACGAGCAGTACTTC
-,TRBJ2-3,TRBV3-1,TRBD2,CASSQGETSPATDTQYF,TGTGCCAGCAGCCAAGGGGAGACTAGCCCGGCCACAGATACGCAGTATTTT
-,TRBJ2-3,TRBV10-3,-,CAIYRGGSTDTQYF,TGTGCCATCTACCGAGGGGGGAGCACAGATACGCAGTATTTT
-,TRBJ2-1,TRBV3-1,-,CASSQGFGMNEQFF,TGTGCCAGCAGCCAGGGTTTTGGGATGAATGAGCAGTTCTTC
-,TRBJ2-7,TRBV5-6,-,CASSLAVTYEQYF,TGTGCCAGCAGCTTGGCGGTCACCTACGAGCAGTACTTC
-,TRBJ1-6,TRBV9,-,CASSVSGRDNSPLHF,TGTGCCAGCAGCGTATCGGGCAGGGATAATTCACCCCTCCACTTT
-,TRBJ2-7,TRBV6-5,-,CASRGASYEQYF,TGTGCCAGCCGTGGGGCCTCCTACGAGCAGTACTTC
-,TRBJ2-2,TRBV3-1,TRBD1,CASSPPDRSNTGELFF,TGTGCCAGCAGCCCTCCGGACAGGTCGAACACCGGGGAGCTGTTTTTT
-,TRBJ2-7,TRBV29-1,-,CSVEDLGPYEQYF,TGCAGCGTTGAAGATCTTGGGCCATACGAGCAGTACTTC
-,TRBJ2-7,TRBV27,TRBD2,CASTSFGTSAYEQYF,TGTGCCAGCACCTCTTTTGGGACTAGTGCCTACGAGCAGTACTTC
-,TRBJ2-1,TRBV19,-,CASTSRLYNEQFF,TGTGCCAGTACGAGTCGACTATACAATGAGCAGTTCTTC
-,TRBJ1-5,TRBV2,-,CASRETGSWEPQHF,TGTGCCAGCAGGGAAACAGGGAGTTGGGAGCCCCAGCATTTT
-,TRBJ1-1,TRBV29-1,-,CSVDMGSLVEAFF,TGCAGCGTTGATATGGGGAGTCTTGTAGAAGCTTTCTTT
once,TRBJ2-3,TRBV9,TRBD2,CASSVGLAVRTDTQYF,TGTGCCAGCAGCGTAGGGCTAGCGGTACGCACAGATACGCAGTATTTT
-,TRBJ2-7,TRBV29-1,-,CSVVRGMQPYEQYF,TGCAGCGTTGTAAGGGGGATGCAGCCTTACGAGCAGTACTTC
-,TRBJ2-7,TRBV3-1,TRBD2,CASSQEGVGGRLYEQYF,TGTGCCAGCAGCCAAGAGGGGGTTGGCGGGAGGTTATACGAGCAGTACTTC
-,TRBJ2-1,TRBV20-1,-,CSARGPAGEQFF,TGCAGTGCTAGAGGACCCGCCGGTGAGCAGTTCTTC
-,TRBJ2-3,TRBV2,TRBD1,CASNTDRSTDTQYF,TGTGCCAGCAACACGGACAGGAGCACAGATACGCAGTATTTT
-,TRBJ2-7,TRBV5-1,-,CASSLGGEYSYEQYF,TGCGCCAGCAGCTTGGGCGGGGAATACTCCTACGAGCAGTACTTC
-,TRBJ2-3,TRBV20-1,-,CSASGRASWSTDTQYF,TGCAGTGCTTCGGGACGGGCTAGTTGGAGCACAGATACGCAGTATTTT
-,TRBJ1-4,TRBV2,-,CASSGQRTNEKLFF,TGTGCCAGCAGTGGTCAGCGTACCAATGAAAAACTGTTTTTT
-,TRBJ1-1,TRBV30,TRBD1,CAWKWTGRTNTEAFF,TGTGCCTGGAAGTGGACAGGTAGGACGAACACTGAAGCTTTCTTT
-,TRBJ2-7,TRBV3-1,-,CASSLVLGSLLYF,TGTGCCAGCAGCCTCGTCCTGGGGAGCTTACTGTACTTC
-,TRBJ1-5,TRBV6-6,-,CASSYSEQPQHF,TGTGCCAGCAGTTACTCGGAACAGCCCCAGCATTTT
-,TRBJ2-2,TRBV20-1,TRBD2,CSARDRASGGNTGELFF,TGCAGTGCTAGAGATCGGGCTAGCGGGGGTAACACCGGGGAGCTGTTTTTT
-,TRBJ2-7,TRBV11-2,TRBD2,CASSDNTGTRVYF,TGTGCCAGCAGCGACAATACCGGGACTAGGGTGTACTTC
-,TRBJ1-4,TRBV29-1,-,CSVSTPPNEKLFF,TGCAGCGTTTCGACCCCTCCTAATGAAAAACTGTTTTTT
-,TRBJ2-7,TRBV20-1,-,CSARDPGTAPYEQYF,TGCAGTGCTAGAGATCCCGGGACGGCTCCCTACGAGCAGTACTTC
-,TRBJ1-5,TRBV7-9,TRBD1,CASSVGTGDNQPQHF,TGTGCCAGCAGCGTTGGGACAGGGGACAATCAGCCCCAGCATTTT
-,TRBJ2-5,TRBV20-1,-,CSVGHRGETQYF,TGCAGTGTTGGCCATAGAGGGGAGACCCAGTACTTC
once,TRBJ2-6,TRBV29-1,-,CSVDPEGANVLTF,TGCAGCGTTGACCCAGAGGGGGCCAACGTCCTGACTTTC
-,TRBJ1-2,TRBV19,-,CASSIEFEGGGYTF,TGTGCCAGTAGTATAGAATTTGAGGGCGGAGGCTACACCTTC
-,TRBJ1-2,TRBV3-1,-,CASSPSKQSTSGYTF,TGTGCCAGCAGCCCATCTAAACAAAGTACGTCTGGCTACACCTTC
-,TRBJ2-3,TRBV28,-,CASSQTGRTTDTQYF,TGTGCCAGCAGCCAGACAGGTCGAACGACAGATACGCAGTATTTT
-,TRBJ1-2,TRBV20-1,-,CSSQASSYGYTF,TGCAGCAGTCAAGCCTCCTCCTATGGCTACACCTTC
-,TRBJ1-1,TRBV4-1,-,CASSLSEGTEAFF,TGCGCCAGCAGCCTCTCGGAGGGCACTGAAGCTTTCTTT
-,TRBJ2-3,TRBV7-2,TRBD2,CASSALAGNTDTQYF,TGTGCCAGCAGCGCGCTAGCGGGGAACACAGATACGCAGTATTTT
-,TRBJ2-5,TRBV20-1,TRBD2,CSASHTSGFLETQYF,TGCAGTGCTAGCCACACTAGCGGGTTCTTAGAGACCCAGTACTTC
once,TRBJ1-2,TRBV12-3/TRBV12-4,-,CASSIGRTYGYTF,TGTGCCAGCTCCATTGGCAGGACCTATGGCTACACCTTC
-,TRBJ2-1,TRBV4-1,-,CASSLPTAGESGNEQFF,TGCGCCAGCAGCCTCCCAACTGCAGGGGAAAGTGGCAATGAGCAGTTCTTC
-,TRBJ2-7,TRBV6-6,-,CASSFYSSKGEQYF,TGTGCCAGCAGTTTTTACTCCTCGAAGGGAGAGCAGTACTTC
-,TRBJ1-2,TRBV20-1,-,CSAPTSPGYTF,TGCAGTGCTCCGACATCGCCCGGCTACACCTTC
-,TRBJ2-1,TRBV28,TRBD1,CASSRTGTGNNEQFF,TGTGCCAGCAGTCGAACCGGGACAGGCAACAATGAGCAGTTCTTC
-,TRBJ2-5,TRBV5-4,TRBD2,CASSTGTSGGEETQYF,TGTGCCAGCAGCACGGGGACTAGCGGGGGAGAAGAGACCCAGTACTTC